These T cell receptor beta chains were read from a single sample in a study of CD8 T cells in Susac syndrome. TCRdb redid the calling of the immunoSEQ multiplex PCR reads with MiXCR, one entry per CDR3 protein. The sample lists under 150,000 distinct CDR3 sequences; about 93% were seen once. Source material: CD8+ T cells from PBMCs. These receptors originate from a human donor in good health. Both conserved end residues are part of each CDR3. D genes are given only for firm matches. Size is stated for part of the rows, as once, few or many counts, or as a class when the clone is expanded.

clone size: .
V gene: TRBV7-9
J gene: TRBJ2-1
D gene: .
CDR3 DNA: TGTGCCAGCAGATCCAAGGACGGGGGCCCGAGTTTC
CDR3 protein: CASRSKDGGPSF

clone size: .
V gene: TRBV20-1
J gene: TRBJ2-7
D gene: .
CDR3 DNA: TGCAGTGCGGGGGGCGAAGCGTATCCCCACTACGAGCAGTACTTC
CDR3 protein: CSAGGEAYPHYEQYF

clone size: .
V gene: TRBV7-8
J gene: TRBJ1-4
D gene: TRBD1
CDR3 DNA: TGTGCCAGCAGCGGGACAGGGGGGAATGAAAAACTGTTTTTT
CDR3 protein: CASSGTGGNEKLFF

clone size: .
V gene: TRBV29-1
J gene: TRBJ2-2
D gene: TRBD2
CDR3 DNA: TGCAGCGTTGAAGCGACTAGCGGGAGGGCCCCAACCGGGGAGCTGTTTTTT
CDR3 protein: CSVEATSGRAPTGELFF

clone size: .
V gene: TRBV29-1
J gene: TRBJ2-2
D gene: .
CDR3 DNA: TGCAGCGTTGAAGATCGGGCAGGGAGGAACACCGGGGAGCTGTTTTTT
CDR3 protein: CSVEDRAGRNTGELFF

clone size: .
V gene: TRBV25-1
J gene: TRBJ2-7
D gene: .
CDR3 DNA: TGTGCCAGCAGTGAATACGGAGACCTAACCTACGAGCAGTACTTC
CDR3 protein: CASSEYGDLTYEQYF

clone size: .
V gene: TRBV7-8
J gene: TRBJ1-1
D gene: .
CDR3 DNA: TGTGCCACCACCCGGGGGAACACTGAAGCTTTCTTT
CDR3 protein: CATTRGNTEAFF

clone size: .
V gene: TRBV27
J gene: TRBJ2-3
D gene: .
CDR3 DNA: TGTGCCAGCAGCTGGGGGAATACGCAGTATTTT
CDR3 protein: CASSWGNTQYF

clone size: .
V gene: TRBV27
J gene: TRBJ2-5
D gene: TRBD2
CDR3 DNA: TGTGCCAGCAGTGCCTCAGCGGGAGTTCCGGGAGAGACCCAGTACTTC
CDR3 protein: CASSASAGVPGETQYF

clone size: .
V gene: TRBV15
J gene: TRBJ2-1
D gene: .
CDR3 DNA: TGTGCCACCAGCAGATCCGCGACGGGAGAGCAGTTCTTC
CDR3 protein: CATSRSATGEQFF

clone size: .
V gene: TRBV12-3/TRBV12-4
J gene: TRBJ2-1
D gene: .
CDR3 DNA: TGTGCCAGCACGCTCCACTCCAATGACGAGCAGTTCTTC
CDR3 protein: CASTLHSNDEQFF

clone size: .
V gene: TRBV9
J gene: TRBJ2-1
D gene: TRBD2
CDR3 DNA: TGTGCCAGCAGCGCGTCGCTTAGCGGGAGCTACAATGAGCAGTTCTTC
CDR3 protein: CASSASLSGSYNEQFF

clone size: .
V gene: TRBV27
J gene: TRBJ1-1
D gene: .
CDR3 DNA: TGTGCCAGCAGCACGAAGCTGTTCACTGAAGCTTTCTTT
CDR3 protein: CASSTKLFTEAFF

clone size: .
V gene: TRBV30
J gene: TRBJ1-3
D gene: .
CDR3 DNA: TGTGCCTGGACGACAGCGGGTGGAAACACCATATATTTT
CDR3 protein: CAWTTAGGNTIYF

clone size: .
V gene: TRBV3-1
J gene: TRBJ2-7
D gene: .
CDR3 DNA: TGTGCCAGCAGCCATCCCGACAAGTACGAGCAGTACTTC
CDR3 protein: CASSHPDKYEQYF

clone size: .
V gene: TRBV7-9
J gene: TRBJ2-5
D gene: .
CDR3 DNA: TGTGCCAGCAGCTCACCTAGCGCGGGGGAGACCCAGTACTTC
CDR3 protein: CASSSPSAGETQYF

clone size: .
V gene: TRBV24-1
J gene: TRBJ1-2
D gene: .
CDR3 DNA: TGTGCCACCAGTGAGACAGCCACTAACTATGGCTACACCTTC
CDR3 protein: CATSETATNYGYTF

clone size: .
V gene: TRBV5-1
J gene: TRBJ2-3
D gene: .
CDR3 DNA: TGCGCCAGCAGCTTGGAGCTCGGGGACACAGATACGCAGTATTTT
CDR3 protein: CASSLELGDTDTQYF

clone size: once
V gene: TRBV12-3/TRBV12-4
J gene: TRBJ2-7
D gene: TRBD1
CDR3 DNA: TGTGCCAGCAGTTTTGGGACAGGCATATACGAGCAGTACTTC
CDR3 protein: CASSFGTGIYEQYF

clone size: .
V gene: TRBV7-3
J gene: TRBJ2-1
D gene: .
CDR3 DNA: TGTGCCAGCAGCTTAACGGGAGCAGGGGATGAGCAGTTCTTC
CDR3 protein: CASSLTGAGDEQFF

clone size: .
V gene: TRBV27
J gene: TRBJ1-5
D gene: .
CDR3 DNA: TGTGCCAGCAGTTGGCAGGGTAGCAATCAGCCCCAGCATTTT
CDR3 protein: CASSWQGSNQPQHF

clone size: .
V gene: TRBV7-9
J gene: TRBJ1-1
D gene: .
CDR3 DNA: TGTGCCAGCAGCCCAGGACAGAGGAACACTGAAGCTTTCTTT
CDR3 protein: CASSPGQRNTEAFF

clone size: .
V gene: TRBV3-1
J gene: TRBJ1-2
D gene: .
CDR3 DNA: TGTGCCAGCAGCCCGAGGTTGGGCTCGCGGGACACTCCCTCTAATGGCTACACCTTC
CDR3 protein: CASSPRLGSRDTPSNGYTF

clone size: .
V gene: TRBV27
J gene: TRBJ1-1
D gene: .
CDR3 DNA: TGTGCCAGCAGCCCCGGGGCGCGCACTGAAGCTTTCTTT
CDR3 protein: CASSPGARTEAFF

clone size: .
V gene: TRBV9
J gene: TRBJ2-5
D gene: TRBD1
CDR3 DNA: TGTGCCAGCAGCGCATGGGACAGGGGGTCCCAAGAGACCCAGTACTTC
CDR3 protein: CASSAWDRGSQETQYF

clone size: once
V gene: TRBV27
J gene: TRBJ1-5
D gene: .
CDR3 DNA: TGTGCCAGCAGTTTAGCCTCAGGGTCGCCCCAGCATTTT
CDR3 protein: CASSLASGSPQHF

clone size: .
V gene: TRBV20-1
J gene: TRBJ2-3
D gene: .
CDR3 DNA: TGCAGTGCTAGGGACCGCAACGCAGATACGCAGTATTTT
CDR3 protein: CSARDRNADTQYF

clone size: .
V gene: TRBV19
J gene: TRBJ2-1
D gene: TRBD2
CDR3 DNA: TGTGCCAGTAGTAGGGGGACTAGCGGGAGGAAGAACAATGAGCAGTTCTTC
CDR3 protein: CASSRGTSGRKNNEQFF

clone size: .
V gene: TRBV6-1
J gene: TRBJ2-2
D gene: TRBD2
CDR3 DNA: TGTGCCAGCAGCGGGGGGACTAGCGGGGAGCCCGGGGAGCTGTTTTTT
CDR3 protein: CASSGGTSGEPGELFF

clone size: .
V gene: TRBV27
J gene: TRBJ1-5
D gene: TRBD1
CDR3 DNA: TGTGCCAGCAGTTTAGGGACAGGGGGGAATCAGCCCCAGCATTTT
CDR3 protein: CASSLGTGGNQPQHF

clone size: .
V gene: TRBV20-1
J gene: TRBJ2-7
D gene: .
CDR3 DNA: TGCAGTGCTAGAGATCGGGATCTCGAGCAGTACTTC
CDR3 protein: CSARDRDLEQYF

clone size: .
V gene: TRBV6-2/TRBV6-3
J gene: TRBJ2-7
D gene: TRBD2
CDR3 DNA: TGTGCCAGCAGTTACCGGGCGGGAGGGCCGAACGAGCAGTACTTC
CDR3 protein: CASSYRAGGPNEQYF

clone size: .
V gene: TRBV28
J gene: TRBJ2-1
D gene: .
CDR3 DNA: TGTGCCAGCAGTTTACCCATTCACAATGAGCAGTTCTTC
CDR3 protein: CASSLPIHNEQFF

clone size: .
V gene: TRBV7-9
J gene: TRBJ2-1
D gene: .
CDR3 DNA: TGTGCCAGCAGCCCCGGATCGGCTTATGAGCAGTTCTTC
CDR3 protein: CASSPGSAYEQFF

clone size: .
V gene: TRBV4-1
J gene: TRBJ2-1
D gene: TRBD2
CDR3 DNA: TGCGCCAGCAGCCAAGTGGGACTAGCTGACAATGAGCAGTTCTTC
CDR3 protein: CASSQVGLADNEQFF

clone size: .
V gene: TRBV4-3
J gene: TRBJ1-2
D gene: .
CDR3 DNA: TGCGCCAGCAGCCCGAGCCTCGTACCAAGTCCTAACTATGGCTACACCTTC
CDR3 protein: CASSPSLVPSPNYGYTF

clone size: .
V gene: TRBV29-1
J gene: TRBJ2-6
D gene: TRBD2
CDR3 DNA: TGCAGCGTTACTAGCGGGACCGGGGCCAACGTCCTGACTTTC
CDR3 protein: CSVTSGTGANVLTF

clone size: .
V gene: TRBV7-9
J gene: TRBJ2-1
D gene: .
CDR3 DNA: TGTGCCAGCAGCTTAGCGGGACTGGCGTCCTACAATGAGCAGTTCTTC
CDR3 protein: CASSLAGLASYNEQFF

clone size: .
V gene: TRBV7-8
J gene: TRBJ2-7
D gene: TRBD2
CDR3 DNA: TGTGCCAGCAGCCCCGCGATAGCGGGATTCTACGAGCAGTACTTC
CDR3 protein: CASSPAIAGFYEQYF

clone size: .
V gene: TRBV7-9
J gene: TRBJ2-7
D gene: .
CDR3 DNA: TGTGCCAGCAGCCAAAACACCTACGAGCAGTACTTC
CDR3 protein: CASSQNTYEQYF

clone size: once
V gene: TRBV7-9
J gene: TRBJ2-3
D gene: TRBD1
CDR3 DNA: TGTGCCAGCAGCATAACCGGGACAGTCGCTAGCACAGATACGCAGTATTTT
CDR3 protein: CASSITGTVASTDTQYF

clone size: .
V gene: TRBV9
J gene: TRBJ2-3
D gene: .
CDR3 DNA: TGTGCCAGCAGCGTCTATGTGGAGACAGATACGCAGTATTTT
CDR3 protein: CASSVYVETDTQYF

clone size: .
V gene: TRBV19
J gene: TRBJ2-3
D gene: .
CDR3 DNA: TGTGCCAGTCAGGAAGCCCTAACAGATACGCAGTATTTT
CDR3 protein: CASQEALTDTQYF

clone size: once
V gene: TRBV9
J gene: TRBJ1-2
D gene: .
CDR3 DNA: TGTGCCAGCAGCGCAACTCAGGGTGGCTATGGCTACACCTTC
CDR3 protein: CASSATQGGYGYTF

clone size: .
V gene: TRBV29-1
J gene: TRBJ2-1
D gene: .
CDR3 DNA: TGCAGCGTTGAACGAAGAAGCGCCACCCAAAAAGTAATGATGCAGTTCTTC
CDR3 protein: CSVERRSATQKVMMQFF

clone size: .
V gene: TRBV7-2
J gene: TRBJ2-1
D gene: .
CDR3 DNA: TGTGCCAGCAGCGTATGGCTAGGAAATGAGCAGTTCTTC
CDR3 protein: CASSVWLGNEQFF

clone size: .
V gene: TRBV30
J gene: TRBJ1-2
D gene: .
CDR3 DNA: TGTGCCGGAACTCTCCGGGAGTACTATGGCTACACCTTC
CDR3 protein: CAGTLREYYGYTF